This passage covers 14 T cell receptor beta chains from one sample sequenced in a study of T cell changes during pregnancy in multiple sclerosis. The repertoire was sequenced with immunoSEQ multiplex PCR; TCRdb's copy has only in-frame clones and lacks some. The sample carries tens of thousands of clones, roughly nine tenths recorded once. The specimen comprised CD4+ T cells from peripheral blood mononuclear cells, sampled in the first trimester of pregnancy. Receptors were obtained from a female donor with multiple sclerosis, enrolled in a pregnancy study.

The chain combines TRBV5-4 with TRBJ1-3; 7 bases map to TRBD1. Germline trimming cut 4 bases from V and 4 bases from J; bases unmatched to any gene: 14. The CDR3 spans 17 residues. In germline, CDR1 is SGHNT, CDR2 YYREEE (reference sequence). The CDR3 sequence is CASSPVPLGTAGNTIYF. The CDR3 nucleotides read TGTGCCAGCAGCCCTGTACCCCTCGGGACAGCCGGAAACACCATATATTTT.

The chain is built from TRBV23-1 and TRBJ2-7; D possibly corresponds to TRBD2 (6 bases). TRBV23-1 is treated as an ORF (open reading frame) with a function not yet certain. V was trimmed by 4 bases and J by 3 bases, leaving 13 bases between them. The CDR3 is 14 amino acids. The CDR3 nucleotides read TGCGCCAGCAGTCCGATTCGACTAGGCTACGAGCAGTACTTC. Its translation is CASSPIRLGYEQYF.

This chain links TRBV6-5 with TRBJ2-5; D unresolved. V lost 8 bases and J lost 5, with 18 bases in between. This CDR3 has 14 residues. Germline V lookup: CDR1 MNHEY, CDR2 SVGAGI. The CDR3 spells CASQSRRLPETQYF. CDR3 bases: TGTGCCAGCCAGAGTCGACGACTCCCGGAGACCCAGTACTTC.

The CDR3, as DNA: TGTGCCAGCAGCTCGCATGCCCTTCTAAGCTCCTATAATTCACCCCTCCACTTT. Amino acid sequence: CASSSHALLSSYNSPLHF. J is TRBJ1-6 and V is TRBV5-5; the D is unclear. The CDR3 has 18 residues. With 3 bases removed from V and 0 bases from J, the gap between germline ends came to 16 bases. CDR1 SGHKS and CDR2 YYEKEE come from the germline V gene (reference sequence). Full variable domain (rest looked up from reference TRBV5-5 and TRBJ1-6): DAGVTQSPTHLIKTRGQQVTLRCSPISGHKSVSWYQQVLGQGPQFIFQYYEKEERGRGNFPDRFSARQFPNYSSELNVNALLLGDSALYLCASSSHALLSSYNSPLHFGNGTRLTVT.

Here the CDR3 DNA reads TGTGCCAGCAGCTTAGGAGTCCCAGGGGGCTTTGGGTACGAGCAGTACTTC. Encoded protein: CASSLGVPGGFGYEQYF. The chain is built from TRBV11-2 and TRBJ2-7; 8 nucleotides agree with TRBD1. This CDR3 has 17 residues. Germline V gene lookup returns CDR1 SGHAT and CDR2 FQNNGV. V lost 1 base and J lost 4; bases outside the gene matches: 12.

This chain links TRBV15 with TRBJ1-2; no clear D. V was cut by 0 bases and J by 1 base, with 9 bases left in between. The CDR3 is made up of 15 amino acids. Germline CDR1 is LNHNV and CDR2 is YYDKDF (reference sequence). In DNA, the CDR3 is TGTGCCACCAGCAGAGAGAGGGTTTATAACTATGGCTACACCTTC. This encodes CATSRERVYNYGYTF.

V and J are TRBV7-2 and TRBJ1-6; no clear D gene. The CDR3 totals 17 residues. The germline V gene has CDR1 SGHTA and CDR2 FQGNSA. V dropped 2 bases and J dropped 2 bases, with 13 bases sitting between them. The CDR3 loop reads CASSLMSGWAYNSPLHF. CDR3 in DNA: TGTGCCAGCAGCTTAATGTCGGGGTGGGCCTATAATTCACCCCTCCACTTT.

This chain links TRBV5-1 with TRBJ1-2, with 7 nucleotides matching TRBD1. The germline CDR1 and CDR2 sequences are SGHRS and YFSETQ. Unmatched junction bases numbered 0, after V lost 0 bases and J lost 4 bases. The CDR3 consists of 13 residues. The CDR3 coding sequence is TGCGCCAGCAGCTTGGGGACAGGCTATGGCTACACCTTC. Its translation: CASSLGTGYGYTF.

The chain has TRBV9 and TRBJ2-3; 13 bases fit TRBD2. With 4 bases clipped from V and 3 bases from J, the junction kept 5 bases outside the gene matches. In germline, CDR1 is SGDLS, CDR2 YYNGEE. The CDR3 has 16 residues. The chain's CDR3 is CASSTGLAGSTDTQYF. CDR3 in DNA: TGTGCCAGCAGCACGGGACTAGCGGGGTCGACAGATACGCAGTATTTT.

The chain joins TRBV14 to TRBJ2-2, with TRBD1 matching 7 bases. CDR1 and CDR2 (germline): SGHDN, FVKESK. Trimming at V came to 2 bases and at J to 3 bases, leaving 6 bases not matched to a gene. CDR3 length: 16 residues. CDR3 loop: CASSQLRQGDTGELFF. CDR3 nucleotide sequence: TGTGCCAGCAGCCAATTGAGGCAGGGGGACACCGGGGAGCTGTTTTTT.

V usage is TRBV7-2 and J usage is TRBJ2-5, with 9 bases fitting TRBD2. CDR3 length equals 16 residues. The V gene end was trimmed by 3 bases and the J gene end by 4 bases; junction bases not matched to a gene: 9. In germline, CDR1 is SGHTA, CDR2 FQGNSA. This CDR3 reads CASSFERGASGETQYF. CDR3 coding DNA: TGTGCCAGCAGCTTCGAGCGGGGGGCGTCCGGAGAGACCCAGTACTTC.

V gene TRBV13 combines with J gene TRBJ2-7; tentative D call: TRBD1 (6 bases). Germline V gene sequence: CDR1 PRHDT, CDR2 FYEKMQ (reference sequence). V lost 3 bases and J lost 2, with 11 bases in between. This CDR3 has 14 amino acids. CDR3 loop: CASSLGTLTYEQYF. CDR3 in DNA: TGTGCCAGCAGCTTGGGGACACTCACCTACGAGCAGTACTTC.

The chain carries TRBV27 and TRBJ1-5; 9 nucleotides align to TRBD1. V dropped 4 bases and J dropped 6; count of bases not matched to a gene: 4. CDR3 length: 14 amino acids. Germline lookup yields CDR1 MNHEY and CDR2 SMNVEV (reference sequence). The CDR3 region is CASSYRGPGQPQHF. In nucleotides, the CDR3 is TGTGCCAGCAGTTACAGGGGGCCGGGTCAGCCCCAGCATTTT.

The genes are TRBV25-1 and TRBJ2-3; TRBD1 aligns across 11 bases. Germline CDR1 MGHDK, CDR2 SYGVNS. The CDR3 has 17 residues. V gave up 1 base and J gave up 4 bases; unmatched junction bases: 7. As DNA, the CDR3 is TGTGCCAGCAGTGAATCCGGGACAGGGGGAAGAGCAGATACGCAGTATTTT. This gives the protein CASSESGTGGRADTQYF.